The 4 T cell receptor beta chains below come from one sample, sequenced in a study of blood T cell repertoires in COVID-19. Sequenced by immunoSEQ multiplex PCR; TCRdb stores in-frame clones only, minus some. Found here are roughly 360,000 clones, around 87% of them singletons; the top ten hold 1.3%. The sequenced sample consisted of PBMCs or T cells enriched from blood (not recorded which). These receptors came from a man aged 25-45 years who had recovered from COVID-19.

V and J are TRBV6-5 and TRBJ1-4; 8 bases are a match to TRBD1. J was trimmed by 4 bases and V by 4 bases; bases with no gene match: 5. The CDR3 runs 15 residues. CDR1 and CDR2 from the germline V gene are MNHEY and SVGAGI. Written as DNA, the CDR3 is TGTGCCAGCAGTTCCGGGACAGGATATAATGAAAAACTGTTTTTT. This codes for CASSSGTGYNEKLFF.

V and J are TRBV21-1 and TRBJ1-4. TRBV21-1 represents a pseudogene. The CDR3 length is 19 residues. As DNA, the CDR3 is TGTGCCAGCAGCAAATCATCGTCCCCTAGAGTTAGTCAGAGTGAAAAACTGTTTTTT. Translated: CASSKSSSPRVSQSEKLFF.

This clone was detected once. CDR3 sequence: CASSLVGGEQYF. The CDR3 DNA sequence: TGCGCCAGCAGCTTGGTGGGGGGCGAGCAGTACTTC. The rearrangement links TRBV5-1 to TRBJ2-7; possible D gene TRBD2, 6 bases. The V and J ends lost 0 bases and 6 bases respectively, with 7 bases between them. The CDR3 is 12 residues long. CDR1 and CDR2 (germline): SGHRS, YFSETQ.

The chain joins TRBV19 to TRBJ1-1; weak D call: TRBD1 (5 bases). Trimming pared 1 base from V and 7 bases from J, leaving 16 bases between. This CDR3 has 15 amino acids. CDR1 LNHDA and CDR2 SQIVND come from the germline V gene (reference sequence). The CDR3 spells CASSIGPGPGGEAFF. As DNA, the CDR3 is TGTGCCAGTAGTATAGGGCCGGGGCCGGGGGGTGAAGCTTTCTTT. The full variable domain, completed using reference TRBV19 and TRBJ1-1, is DGGITQSPKYLFRKEGQNVTLSCEQNLNHDAMYWYRQDPGQGLRLIYYSQIVNDFQKGDIAEGYSVSREKKESFPLTVTSAQKNPTAFYLCASSIGPGPGGEAFFGQGTRLTVV.